This T cell receptor (beta chain) was sequenced in a study of T cell repertoires in cytomegalovirus infection (dated by TCRdb to the late 2010s). Study-wide context: Because public TCR beta signatures pointed to carriage of CMV infection together with the matching HLA type, the HLA type of each donor mattered for the analysis. The full study reports these points: In both this cohort and an independent cohort of 350 or so donors, the cumulative frequency of public TCR beta family members distinguished carriers of CMV infection plus the relevant HLA type. The ex vivo response was dominated by HLA-C-restricted CMV-specific TCR beta clonotypes, which also provided the single most frequent clonotype in two of eight donors.

CDR1 is given as SEHNR and CDR2 as FQNEAQ, both from the germline V gene (reference sequence). Relative to germline, V is missing 4 bases and J is missing 2 bases, with 4 bases of the junction outside any gene match. The CDR3 sequence holds 16 residues, the cysteine and phenylalanine included. Just the 48-base CDR3 DNA is kept, in frame starting at base 1. Instrument on record: Illumina HiSeq 1500. The public reads were run again by TCRdb, first through fastp at Q25 and then through MiXCR, and only productive beta chains were kept. CDR3 protein duplicates are merged, each entry listing the most common genes and DNA. This sample lists 150,000 or so distinct CDR3 sequences; roughly a quarter were detected once. The top ten constitute 9.5% to 13% of the sample. The sample holds many counts of this clonotype. Its antigen remains undetermined. No base qualities exist here, and no much larger clone lies one base off it.

This TCR came from a human donor in good health (CMV status not recorded). Some clones in this sample may be carry-over from other donors' samples. The receptor chain draws on TRBV7-9 and TRBJ2-1; TRBD2 lines up with 11 middle nucleotides. What was sequenced was PBMCs. The nucleotide sequence is TGTGCCAGCAGCTCCCTAGCGGGGGGAACCTACAATGAGCAGTTCTTC. This is translated as CASSSLAGGTYNEQFF.